The 25 T cell receptor beta chains below were found in one sample sequenced in a study of T cells after yellow fever vaccination. TCRdb independently ran MiXCR on the 5' RACE reads; one entry per CDR3 protein. This sample has roughly 63,000 distinct CDR3 sequences; approximately 7.4% occur once, and the top ten carry 30% to 45%. The specimen was CD8+ T cells sorted from PBMCs, collected 15 days after the yellow fever booster vaccination. The origin of the receptors is a man under 40 who received the YFV17D yellow fever vaccine.

This clonotype was seen at least ten times. Written as DNA, the CDR3 is TGTGCCAGCAGCTTAGTACCGGGACTAGCGGGGAAGGAAGAGACCCAGTACTTC. This encodes CASSLVPGLAGKEETQYF. The chain employs TRBV7-6 and TRBJ2-5; 13 nucleotides align to TRBD2. The germline gives CDR1 SGHVS, CDR2 FNYEAQ. This CDR3 has 18 residues. Trimming at V came to 1 base and at J to 3 bases, leaving 8 bases not matched to a gene.

The sample holds many counts of this clonotype. The chain combines TRBV7-6 with TRBJ2-5; D is perhaps TRBD2 (5 bases). Deletions cut 5 bases from V and 4 bases from J, with 20 bases between. From germline, CDR1 is SGHVS and CDR2 FNYEAQ. CDR3 length equals 16 residues. The CDR3 DNA reads TGTGCCAGCAGCAAGCGGCCCCGGGAATTTCTAGAGACCCAGTACTTC. This codes for CASSKRPREFLETQYF.

At least ten counts were recorded for this clonotype. The chain combines TRBV30 with TRBJ2-2; D not certain. This CDR3 spans 10 amino acids. Trimming took off 6 bases at V and 6 bases at J, with 5 bases between the two ends. CDR1 and CDR2 (germline): GTSNPN, SVGIG (reference sequence). CDR3: CACESGELFF. Written as DNA, the CDR3 is TGTGCCTGTGAGTCCGGGGAGCTGTTTTTT.

This clonotype was detected many times. The V and J genes are TRBV7-2 and TRBJ2-7; 11 bases agree with TRBD2. There are 17 residues in the CDR3. V gave up 3 bases and J gave up 6 bases; unmatched junction bases: 13. The germline gives CDR1 SGHTA, CDR2 FQGNSA. The CDR3 sequence: CASSFIAGGLSPSEQYF. As DNA, the CDR3 is TGTGCCAGCAGCTTTATAGCGGGAGGGCTTTCTCCCTCCGAGCAGTACTTC.

In this sample, this clonotype turned up many times. The J gene is TRBJ2-4, the V gene TRBV21-1; TRBD1, the D gene given by the table, was not confirmed from the DNA. TRBV21-1 is a documented pseudogene. The CDR3 is 16 residues long. CDR3 amino acids: CASSKVATQGENIQYF. CDR3 sequence (DNA): TGTGCCAGCAGCAAAGTGGCAACACAGGGCGAAAACATTCAGTACTTC.

Many counts were recorded for this clonotype. The chain is built from TRBV14 and TRBJ2-3; 8 bases line up with TRBD1. The germline V gene has CDR1 SGHDN and CDR2 FVKESK. V was pared by 4 bases and J by 3 bases, with 6 bases of the junction left unmatched. This CDR3 region has 15 residues. CDR3 sequence reads: CASSPRQGRTDTQYF. The CDR3, as DNA: TGTGCCAGCAGCCCTAGACAGGGGAGGACAGATACGCAGTATTTT.

The sample holds many counts of this clonotype. This chain joins TRBV4-2 and TRBJ2-1; D remains unclear. V lost 6 bases to trimming and J lost 10 bases, with 13 bases between them. The CDR3 is made up of 12 amino acids. CDR1 LGHNA and CDR2 YNFKEQ come from the germline V gene. The CDR3 loop reads CASSLRPGEQFF. The CDR3 DNA is TGTGCCAGCAGTCTTCGCCCGGGCGAGCAGTTCTTC.

A few counts support this clonotype. The V gene is TRBV9, the J gene TRBJ2-3; D not certain. The CDR3 runs 15 residues. The V gene lost 0 bases and the J gene lost 0 bases, with 8 bases spanning the gap. The germline gives CDR1 SGDLS, CDR2 YYNGEE. For the CDR3, the DNA is TGTGCCAGCAGCGTAGGTACAGCCAGCACAGATACGCAGTATTTT. This sequence encodes CASSVGTASTDTQYF.

This clonotype was observed a handful of times. The genes are TRBV6-2 or TRBV6-3 and TRBJ2-2; 10 bases are shared with TRBD2. Trimming cost V 2 bases and J 7 bases; bases outside gene matches: 16. The CDR3 loop spans 19 amino acids. Germline lookup yields CDR1 MNHEY and CDR2 SVGEGT. The CDR3 nucleotides are TGTGCCAGCAGTTACGTTGGAAACGGAGCGGGAGGGCCTCACGGGGAGCTGTTTTTT. Protein: CASSYVGNGAGGPHGELFF.

This clonotype has ten or more counts. The chain employs TRBV7-9 and TRBJ2-1; TRBD2 aligns across 11 bases. Germline CDR1 reads SEHNR; CDR2 reads FQNEAQ (reference sequence). The CDR3 is 15 residues long. The V gene end was trimmed by 5 bases and the J gene end by 7 bases; junction bases not matched to a gene: 7. In nucleotides, the CDR3 is TGTGCCAGCAGCCCCTTAGCGGGAGGGCCTAATGAGCAGTTCTTC. Protein product: CASSPLAGGPNEQFF.

The sample holds many counts of this clonotype. In nucleotides, the CDR3 is TGTGCCAGCAGTGCGATACTCAGCCCCTACAGAACAAATGAGCAGTTCTTC. As protein: CASSAILSPYRTNEQFF. The genes are TRBV12-3 or TRBV12-4 and TRBJ2-1; no clear D. Trimming left V 5 bases short and J 7 bases short, with 24 bases between. CDR3 length: 17 residues.

This clonotype was found a few times. This sequence joins TRBV5-1 and TRBJ2-5; the match to TRBD2 covers 12 bases. CDR3 length equals 16 residues. Germline lookup yields CDR1 SGHRS and CDR2 YFSETQ. With V trimmed by 4 bases and J by 5 bases, 9 bases remained unmatched. The CDR3 sequence: CASSLPASGGEETQYF. The CDR3 bases are TGCGCCAGCAGCCTCCCGGCTAGCGGGGGGGAGGAGACCCAGTACTTC.

This clonotype was counted ten times or more. The V and J genes are TRBV7-6 and TRBJ2-1; the D gene is possibly TRBD1 (6 bases). The germline V gene has CDR1 SGHVS and CDR2 FNYEAQ. This CDR3 contains 13 residues. Trimming removed 4 bases at V and 6 bases at J, with 10 bases between. This chain's CDR3 is CASSSTGINEQFF. For the CDR3, the DNA is TGTGCCAGCAGCTCCACAGGGATCAATGAGCAGTTCTTC.

In its sample, this clonotype was seen many times. This CDR3 reads CSVEDGAGTDTQYF. CDR3 DNA: TGCAGCGTTGAAGATGGGGCGGGCACAGATACGCAGTATTTT. V and J are TRBV29-1 and TRBJ2-3, with a tentative D call TRBD1 (5 bases). The CDR3 totals 14 residues. Trimming stripped 0 bases from V and 1 base from J, with 8 bases between. CDR1 SQVTM and CDR2 ANQGSEA come from the germline V gene.

This clonotype was recorded at least ten times. V and J are TRBV20-1 and TRBJ2-3; D unclear. Germline assignment: CDR1 DFQATT and CDR2 SNEGSKA (reference sequence). The V gene lost 0 bases and the J gene lost 0 bases, with 10 bases spanning the gap. The CDR3 is 15 amino acids. CDR3 in amino acids: CSARDTRLSTDTQYF. In DNA form, the CDR3 reads TGCAGTGCTAGAGATACCAGACTGAGCACAGATACGCAGTATTTT.

This clonotype was observed many times. V usage is TRBV4-3 and J usage is TRBJ2-4, with 12 bases lining up with TRBD1. Germline V CDR1 and CDR2: LGHNA, YSLEER. The V and J ends lost 4 bases and 9 bases, in that order; junction bases with no gene match: 4. The CDR3 has 14 residues. CDR3 sequence reads: CASSPGTGGTIQYF. In DNA, the CDR3 is TGCGCCAGCAGCCCCGGGACAGGGGGCACCATTCAGTACTTC.

Notes on this clonotype: Since a much larger clone is just one base distant, this may be a read error. The chain combines TRBV11-2 with TRBJ2-1, with D perhaps matching TRBD2 (6 bases). Germline V CDR1 and CDR2: SGHAT, FQNNGV. The CDR3 totals 17 residues. Trimming pared 5 bases from V and 4 bases from J, leaving 21 bases between. DNA for the CDR3: TGTGCCAGCAGCGCCCTGGACTACGACCGTTTATACAATGAGCAGTTCTTC. This sequence encodes CASSALDYDRLYNEQFF. Full variable domain (missing parts from reference TRBV11-2 and TRBJ2-1): EAGVAQSPRYKIIEKRQSVAFWCNPISGHATLYWYQQILGQGPKLLIQFQNNGVVDDSQLPKDRFSAERLKGVDSTLKIQPAKLEDSAVYLCASSALDYDRLYNEQFFGPGTRLTVL.

This clonotype was recorded many times. V and J are TRBV7-9 and TRBJ1-4; the D is unclear. Germline V gives CDR1 SEHNR, CDR2 FQNEAQ (reference sequence). The CDR3 spans 12 residues. The V end was cut by 5 bases, the J end by 6 bases, with 7 bases between. CDR3 in DNA: TGTGCCAGCAGCCTGAACTATGAAAAACTGTTTTTT. Translation gives CASSLNYEKLFF. The entire variable domain, with the rest obtained from reference TRBV7-9 and TRBJ1-4, is as follows: DTGVSQNPRHKITKRGQNVTFRCDPISEHNRLYWYRQTLGQGPEFLTYFQNEAQLEKSRLLSDRFSAERPKGSFSTLEIQRTEQGDSAMYLCASSLNYEKLFFGSGTQLSVL.

The table lists this clonotype with many counts. This rearrangement joins TRBV6-2 or TRBV6-3 to TRBJ2-1, with 9 bases lining up with TRBD2. The CDR3 covers 17 residues. Trimming removed 7 bases from V and 8 bases from J; junction bases left unmatched: 18. Germline-derived CDR1 and CDR2 are MNHEY and SVGEGT. CDR3: CASTLQVLAGAGDEQFF. CDR3 DNA: TGTGCCAGCACCCTTCAGGTTTTAGCGGGAGCGGGGGATGAGCAGTTCTTC.

This clonotype was found many times. The chain is built from TRBV5-1 and TRBJ2-7; TRBD1 agrees at 8 bases. Germline CDR1 SGHRS, CDR2 YFSETQ. The ends lost 0 bases at V and 3 bases at J; junction bases unmatched: 14. The CDR3 totals 18 residues. The CDR3 DNA is TGCGCCAGCAGCTTGGCCCTCTATAAGGGGACAGGAGTCTACGAGCAGTACTTC. Protein sequence: CASSLALYKGTGVYEQYF.

In its sample, this clonotype was seen many times. V usage is TRBV20-1 and J usage is TRBJ2-7; the D is unclear. Trimming removed 7 bases at V and 2 bases at J, with 15 bases between. Germline V gene lookup returns CDR1 DFQATT and CDR2 SNEGSKA (reference sequence). CDR3 size: 13 residues. CDR3 residues: CSGFGQQTYEQYF. CDR3 nucleotide sequence: TGCAGTGGGTTTGGGCAGCAAACCTACGAGCAGTACTTC.

This clonotype was found many times. The rearrangement links TRBV20-1 to TRBJ2-1; the D gene is possibly TRBD2 (5 bases). Germline loops: CDR1 DFQATT, CDR2 SNEGSKA (reference sequence). V was shortened by 6 bases and J by 3 bases, with 21 bases between the two germline ends. This CDR3 contains 16 residues. For the CDR3, the DNA is TGCAGTGCCAAGCCGTCCGAGGGATTTATCTACAATGAGCAGTTCTTC. This gives the protein CSAKPSEGFIYNEQFF.

The table lists this clonotype with many counts. The gene calls are TRBV20-1 and TRBJ2-2; the match to TRBD1 covers 8 bases. The germline gives CDR1 DFQATT, CDR2 SNEGSKA (reference sequence). J gave up 4 bases and V 3 bases, and 4 bases lay outside the gene matches. The length of the CDR3 is 14 residues. The CDR3 DNA is TGCAGTGCTAGCCGACAGGGGCGCACCGGGGAGCTGTTTTTT. As protein: CSASRQGRTGELFF.

This clonotype was seen a handful of times. The chain recombines TRBV19 with TRBJ2-2; the D is unclear. Germline V gives CDR1 LNHDA, CDR2 SQIVND (reference sequence). The CDR3 length is 17 residues. Trimming removed 7 bases from V and 0 bases from J, with 18 bases in between. CDR3: CASMTFGQEANTGELFF. CDR3 nucleotide sequence: TGTGCCAGTATGACGTTTGGGCAGGAAGCGAACACCGGGGAGCTGTTTTTT.

This clonotype showed up many times. The V and J genes are TRBV11-2 and TRBJ1-2, with unresolved D. This CDR3 comprises 15 residues. Germline-derived CDR1 and CDR2 are SGHAT and FQNNGV. V lost 1 base to trimming and J lost 5 bases, with 14 bases between them. The CDR3 is CASSLGGLLGYGYTF. Here the CDR3 DNA reads TGTGCCAGCAGCTTAGGAGGGCTGCTAGGTTATGGCTACACCTTC.